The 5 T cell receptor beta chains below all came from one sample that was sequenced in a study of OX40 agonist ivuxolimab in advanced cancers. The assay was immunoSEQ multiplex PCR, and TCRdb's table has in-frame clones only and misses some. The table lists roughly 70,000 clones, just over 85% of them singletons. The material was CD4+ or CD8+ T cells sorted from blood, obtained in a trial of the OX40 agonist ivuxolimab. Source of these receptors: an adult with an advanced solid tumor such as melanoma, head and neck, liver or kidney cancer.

Here the CDR3 DNA reads TGCGCCAGCAGCGAATTCCGTAGCTTTCGCGGGAGGGCTGGGGATACGCAGTATTTT. This translates into CASSEFRSFRGRAGDTQYF. V is TRBV10-2 and J is TRBJ2-3, with 9 bases lining up with TRBD2. From germline, CDR1 is WSHSY and CDR2 SAAADI. V lost 6 bases and J lost 6; bases outside the gene matches: 22. CDR3 length: 19 residues.

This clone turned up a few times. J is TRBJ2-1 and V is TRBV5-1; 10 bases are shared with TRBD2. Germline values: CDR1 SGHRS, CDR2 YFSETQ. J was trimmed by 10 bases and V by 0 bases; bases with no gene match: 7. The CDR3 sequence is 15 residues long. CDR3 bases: TGCGCCAGCAGCTTGGGGGGGACTAGCGACCTGGAGCAGTTCTTC. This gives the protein CASSLGGTSDLEQFF.

This CDR3 reads CASSSGQFRNEKLFF. As DNA, the CDR3 is TGTGCCAGCAGTTCGGGACAGTTCCGGAATGAAAAACTGTTTTTT. This rearrangement joins TRBV27 to TRBJ1-4; 7 nucleotides match TRBD1. The J segment lost 5 bases and the V segment lost 4 bases, leaving 7 bases of the junction unmatched. The germline CDR1 and CDR2 sequences are MNHEY and SMNVEV (reference sequence). This CDR3 comprises 15 residues.

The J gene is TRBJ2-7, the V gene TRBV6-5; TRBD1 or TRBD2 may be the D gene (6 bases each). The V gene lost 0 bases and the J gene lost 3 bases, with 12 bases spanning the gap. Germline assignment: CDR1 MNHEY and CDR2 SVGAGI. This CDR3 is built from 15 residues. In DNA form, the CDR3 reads TGTGCCAGCAGTTACTCGGGGGGCGCTCGCTACGAGCAGTACTTC. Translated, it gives CASSYSGGARYEQYF.

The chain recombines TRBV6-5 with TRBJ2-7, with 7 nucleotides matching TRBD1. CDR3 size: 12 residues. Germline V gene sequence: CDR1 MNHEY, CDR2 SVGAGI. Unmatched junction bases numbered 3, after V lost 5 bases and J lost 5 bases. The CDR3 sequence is CASSRTGDEQYF. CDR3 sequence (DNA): TGTGCCAGCAGTCGTACAGGGGACGAGCAGTACTTC.